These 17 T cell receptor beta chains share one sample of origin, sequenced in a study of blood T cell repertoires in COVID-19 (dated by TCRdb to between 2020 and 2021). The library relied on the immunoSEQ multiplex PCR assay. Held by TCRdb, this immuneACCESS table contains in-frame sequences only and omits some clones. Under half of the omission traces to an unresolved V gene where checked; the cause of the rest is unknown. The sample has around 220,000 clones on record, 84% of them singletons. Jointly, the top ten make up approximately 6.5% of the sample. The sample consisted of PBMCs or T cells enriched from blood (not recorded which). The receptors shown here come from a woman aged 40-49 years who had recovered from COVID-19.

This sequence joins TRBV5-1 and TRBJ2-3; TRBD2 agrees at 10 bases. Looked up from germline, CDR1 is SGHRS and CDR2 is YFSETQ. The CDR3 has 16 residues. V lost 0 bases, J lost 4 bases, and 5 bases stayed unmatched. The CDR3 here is CASSLVTSGTSDTQYF. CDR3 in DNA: TGCGCCAGCAGCTTGGTTACTAGCGGGACCTCAGATACGCAGTATTTT.

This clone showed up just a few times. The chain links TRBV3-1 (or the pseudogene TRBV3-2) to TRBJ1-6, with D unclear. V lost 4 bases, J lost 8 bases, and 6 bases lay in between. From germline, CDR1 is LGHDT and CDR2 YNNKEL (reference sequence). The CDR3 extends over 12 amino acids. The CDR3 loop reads CASSLGDSPLHF. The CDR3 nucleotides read TGTGCCAGCAGCCTCGGGGATTCACCCCTCCACTTT.

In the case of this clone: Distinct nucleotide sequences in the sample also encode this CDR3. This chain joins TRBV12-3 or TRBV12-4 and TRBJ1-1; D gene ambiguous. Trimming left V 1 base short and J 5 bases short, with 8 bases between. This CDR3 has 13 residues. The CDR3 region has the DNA TGTGCCAGCAGTTTAGTGGAGGGAACTGAAGCTTTCTTT. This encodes CASSLVEGTEAFF.

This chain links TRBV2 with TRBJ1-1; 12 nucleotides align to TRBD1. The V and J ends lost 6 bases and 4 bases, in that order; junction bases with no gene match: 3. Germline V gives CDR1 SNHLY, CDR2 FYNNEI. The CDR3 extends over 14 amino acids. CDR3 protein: CASRGDRGLTEAFF. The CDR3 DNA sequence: TGTGCCAGCAGGGGGGACAGGGGGCTCACTGAAGCTTTCTTT.

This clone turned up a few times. The CDR3 sequence: CASSSRLGSGEQFF. The CDR3, as DNA: TGTGCCAGCAGCTCCCGACTAGGATCGGGTGAGCAGTTCTTC. This chain joins TRBV7-9 and TRBJ2-1; D may be TRBD2 (6 bases). Germline CDR1 and CDR2: SEHNR and FQNEAQ (reference sequence). CDR3 size: 14 residues. Trimming stripped 4 bases from V and 9 bases from J, with 16 bases between.

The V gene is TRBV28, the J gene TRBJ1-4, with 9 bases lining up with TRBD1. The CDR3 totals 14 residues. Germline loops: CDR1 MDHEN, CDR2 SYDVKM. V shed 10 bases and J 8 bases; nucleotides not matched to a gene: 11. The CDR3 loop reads CATDRGTSREKLFF. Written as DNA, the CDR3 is TGTGCCACGGACAGGGGCACGAGTCGGGAAAAACTGTTTTTT.

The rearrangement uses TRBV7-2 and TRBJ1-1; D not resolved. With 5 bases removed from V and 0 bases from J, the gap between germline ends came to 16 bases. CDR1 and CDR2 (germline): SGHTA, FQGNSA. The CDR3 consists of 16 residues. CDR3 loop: CASSPMAGWMNTEAFF. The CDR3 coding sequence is TGTGCCAGCAGCCCGATGGCGGGATGGATGAACACTGAAGCTTTCTTT.

The CDR3 region is CAISDRVNEQFF. CDR3 bases: TGTGCCATCTCGGACAGGGTCAATGAGCAGTTCTTC. This chain links TRBV10-3 with TRBJ2-1, with 8 bases aligning to TRBD1. Germline V gives CDR1 ENHRY, CDR2 SYGVKD. CDR3 length: 12 amino acids. V was clipped by 8 bases and J by 6 bases; unmatched bases: 3.

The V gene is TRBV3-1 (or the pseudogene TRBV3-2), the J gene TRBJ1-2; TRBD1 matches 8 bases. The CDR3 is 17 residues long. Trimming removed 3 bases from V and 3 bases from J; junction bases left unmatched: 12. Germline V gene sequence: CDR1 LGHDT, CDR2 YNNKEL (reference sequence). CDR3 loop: CASSHGSRDRRYYGYTF. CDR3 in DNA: TGTGCCAGCAGCCACGGTTCCCGGGACAGGCGATACTATGGCTACACCTTC.

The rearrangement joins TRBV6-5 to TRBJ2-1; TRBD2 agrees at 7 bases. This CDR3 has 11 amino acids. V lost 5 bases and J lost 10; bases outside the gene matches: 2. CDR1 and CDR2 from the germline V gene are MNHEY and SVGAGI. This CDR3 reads CASSREAEQFF. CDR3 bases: TGTGCCAGCAGTCGGGAGGCCGAGCAGTTCTTC.

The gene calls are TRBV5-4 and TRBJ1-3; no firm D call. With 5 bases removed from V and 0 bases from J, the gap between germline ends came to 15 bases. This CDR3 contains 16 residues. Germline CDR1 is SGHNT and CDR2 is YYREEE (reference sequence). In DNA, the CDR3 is TGTGCCAGCAGTTTAGAGGGCGCCTTCTCTGGAAACACCATATATTTT. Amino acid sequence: CASSLEGAFSGNTIYF.

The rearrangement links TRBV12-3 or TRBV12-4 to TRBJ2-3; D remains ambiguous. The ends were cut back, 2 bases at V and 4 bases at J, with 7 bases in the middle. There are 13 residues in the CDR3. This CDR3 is CASSLSEADTQYF. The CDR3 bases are TGTGCCAGCAGTTTATCTGAGGCAGATACGCAGTATTTT.

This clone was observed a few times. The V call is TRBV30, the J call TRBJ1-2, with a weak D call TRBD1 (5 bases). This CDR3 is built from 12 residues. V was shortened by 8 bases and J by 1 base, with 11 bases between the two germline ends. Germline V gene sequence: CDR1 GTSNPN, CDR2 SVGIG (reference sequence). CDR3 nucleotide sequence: TGTGCCCGGGGGACGGTTAACTATGGCTACACCTTC. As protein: CARGTVNYGYTF.

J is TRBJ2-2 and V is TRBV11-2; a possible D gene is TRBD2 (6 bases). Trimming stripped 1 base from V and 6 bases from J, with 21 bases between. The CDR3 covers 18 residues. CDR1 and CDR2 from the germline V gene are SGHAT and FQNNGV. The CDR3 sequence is CASSLGLVRGHMAGELFF. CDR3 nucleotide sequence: TGTGCCAGCAGCTTAGGACTAGTTCGAGGTCATATGGCCGGGGAGCTGTTTTTT.

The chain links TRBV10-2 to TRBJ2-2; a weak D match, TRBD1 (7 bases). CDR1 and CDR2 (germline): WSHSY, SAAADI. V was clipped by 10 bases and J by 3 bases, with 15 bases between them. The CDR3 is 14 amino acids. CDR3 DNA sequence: TGCGCCACCCGCGGGACAGCTGACACCGGGGAGCTGTTTTTT. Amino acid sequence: CATRGTADTGELFF.

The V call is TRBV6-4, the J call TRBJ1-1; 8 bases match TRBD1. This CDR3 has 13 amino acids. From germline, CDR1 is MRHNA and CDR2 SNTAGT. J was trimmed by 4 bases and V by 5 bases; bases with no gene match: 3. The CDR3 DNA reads TGTGCCAGCAGTCCTACAGGGGGCACTGAAGCTTTCTTT. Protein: CASSPTGGTEAFF.

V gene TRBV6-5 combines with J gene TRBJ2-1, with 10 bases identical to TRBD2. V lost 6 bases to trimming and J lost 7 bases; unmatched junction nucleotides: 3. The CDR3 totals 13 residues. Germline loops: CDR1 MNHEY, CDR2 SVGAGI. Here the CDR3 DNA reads TGTGCCAGCAGGGCTAGCGGGAGTAATGAGCAGTTCTTC. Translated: CASRASGSNEQFF.